This record looks at one TCR beta chain sequence and its context. Original data processing: It was from reference gene primer amplification that nucleated cell counts were estimated. The repertoire was sequenced with immunoSEQ multiplex PCR; TCRdb's copy has only in-frame clones and lacks some. From that table come the V and J calls and clone size; the DNA was used to work out D and trimming. The sample lists 350,000 or so clones; 92% were seen once. This entry belongs to a study of blood T cell repertoires in COVID-19. Study overall: Specimens from acute and convalescent COVID-19 originated in the United States, Italy and Spain.

Recruitment covered about 25 US areas and drew participants whose ages spanned about 18 to 90 years. In Cohort 3, a recovered donor had either two negative PCRs, clearance, or symptom resolution. Sequencing input: PBMCs or T cells enriched from blood (not recorded which). This TCR derives from a woman in her 30s who had recovered from COVID-19.

CDR3 in amino acids: CASTLTHRDSYEQYF. The CDR3 DNA reads TGTGCCAGTACTTTAACCCACAGGGATTCCTACGAGCAGTACTTC. The chain uses TRBV19 and TRBJ2-7, with D perhaps matching TRBD1 (6 bases). This CDR3 has 15 amino acids. V was cut by 7 bases and J by 1 base, with 17 bases left in between. CDR1 is LNHDA and CDR2 is SQIVND in the germline V gene (reference sequence).